This TCR beta chain derives from a study of OX40 agonist ivuxolimab in advanced cancers. On the study more broadly: Participants, 75% to 85% male, averaged approximately 56 years of age, ranging from roughly 20 to 80. Whole-study findings and limits: Specificity for antigen went undetermined in the expanded peripheral T cells. By week 6 at 0.1 to 3.0 mg/kg, blood CD4+ and CD8+ T cells had expanded clonally.

Worth noting for this clone: The antigen remains undetermined.

With autoimmune disease history or systemic immunosuppression, patients were excluded. This CDR3 is built from 15 residues. TCRdb's table, derived via immunoSEQ multiplex PCR, lists solely in-frame clones and lacks some. The sample lists approximately 35,000 clones, under 85% occurring once. The chain recombines TRBV21-1 with TRBJ2-5; TRBD1 is the table's D call and was not checked against the DNA. TRBV21-1 is a pseudogene locus. This receptor was taken from an adult with an advanced solid tumor such as melanoma, head and neck, liver or kidney cancer. Sequenced material: CD4+ or CD8+ T cells sorted from blood, taken in a trial of the OX40 agonist ivuxolimab. This CDR3 reads CASSKKRPGGETQYF. CDR3 in DNA: TGTGCCAGCAGCAAAAAAAGGCCAGGGGGGGAGACCCAGTACTTC.